The 14 T cell receptor beta chains presented below share a single source sample, sequenced in a study of T cells in Graves' hyperthyroidism and ophthalmopathy. The investigators amplified TCR beta CDR3 regions from RNA transcripts. The HTBI set primed first-round TCR CDR3 RT-PCR. TCRdb passed the multiplex PCR reads through MiXCR, listing each CDR3 protein once. The sample carries approximately 420,000 distinct CDR3 sequences, around 14% recorded once. What was sequenced was blood. The receptors shown here come from a woman aged 30 to 39 with Graves' hyperthyroidism.

This clonotype was seen a handful of times. V usage is TRBV18 and J usage is TRBJ2-1, with TRBD2 matching 8 bases. V was pared by 8 bases and J by 6 bases, with 6 bases of the junction left unmatched. The CDR3 totals 13 residues. Germline V gene sequence: CDR1 KGHSH, CDR2 LQKENI. The CDR3 nucleotides read TGTGCCAGCGCTCCAGGGACTAGCAATGAGCAGTTCTTC. Translating gives CASAPGTSNEQFF.

This clonotype came up many times. The genes are TRBV12-3 or TRBV12-4 and TRBJ1-1, with a possible D match to TRBD1 (6 bases). The CDR3 is 13 amino acids. Trimming left V 4 bases short and J 5 bases short, with 11 bases between. The CDR3 region is CASSSGVRTEAFF. The CDR3 DNA is TGTGCCAGCAGTTCAGGGGTGAGGACTGAAGCTTTCTTT.

This sequence joins TRBV4-2 and TRBJ2-3; D may be TRBD2 (6 bases). Germline-derived CDR1 and CDR2 are LGHNA and YNFKEQ. The CDR3 sequence is 15 residues long. The V gene lost 0 bases and the J gene lost 6 bases, with 13 bases spanning the gap. In nucleotides, the CDR3 is TGTGCCAGCAGCCAAGACACTAGCCGCATGGATACGCAGTATTTT. Translated: CASSQDTSRMDTQYF.

This clonotype occurred many times. This chain uses TRBV10-3 with TRBJ1-2; TRBD1 matches 9 bases. Trimming at V came to 6 bases and at J to 1 base, leaving 6 bases not matched to a gene. CDR1 and CDR2 from the germline V gene are ENHRY and SYGVKD. This CDR3 comprises 15 residues. The CDR3, as DNA: TGTGCCATCAGCGGAACAGGGGGCGGTAACTATGGCTACACCTTC. Translation: CAISGTGGGNYGYTF.

This clonotype was detected many times. The gene calls are TRBV20-1 and TRBJ2-3, with 8 bases fitting TRBD2. Per the germline V gene, CDR1 is DFQATT and CDR2 is SNEGSKA (reference sequence). This CDR3 is 20 amino acids long. V lost 6 bases to trimming and J lost 4 bases; unmatched junction nucleotides: 27. The CDR3 reads CSAVEASGTRIRLSADTQYF. CDR3 DNA sequence: TGCAGTGCCGTCGAGGCCTCCGGGACTAGGATTCGCCTGTCAGCAGATACGCAGTATTTT.

This clonotype was picked up a small number of times. The chain joins TRBV25-1 to TRBJ2-5, with TRBD1 matching 8 bases. V shed 5 bases, J shed 6 bases, and the junction held 8 bases outside the gene matches. Germline V CDR1 and CDR2: MGHDK, SYGVNS. The CDR3 totals 14 residues. CDR3 sequence: CASSPAGGVKTQYF. DNA for the CDR3: TGTGCCAGCAGTCCAGCAGGGGGCGTCAAGACCCAGTACTTC.

This chain connects TRBV5-1 to TRBJ1-5; weak D call: TRBD1 (5 bases). V was cut by 2 bases and J by 7 bases, with 13 bases left in between. Germline CDR1 SGHRS, CDR2 YFSETQ. CDR3 length: 14 amino acids. The CDR3 region is CASSFRGLDQPQHF. CDR3 DNA: TGCGCCAGCAGCTTCCGGGGCCTCGACCAGCCCCAGCATTTT. Based on the CDR3 plus reference TRBV5-1 and TRBJ1-5, the full variable domain is KAGVTQTPRYLIKTRGQQVTLSCSPISGHRSVSWYQQTPGQGLQFLFEYFSETQRNKGNFPGRFSGRQFSNSRSEMNVSTLELGDSALYLCASSFRGLDQPQHFGDGTRLSIL.

Notes on this clonotype: This clone may be a read error of a much larger clone one base away. The chain couples TRBV20-1 to TRBJ2-7; possible D gene TRBD2, 6 bases. Per the germline V gene, CDR1 is DFQATT and CDR2 is SNEGSKA (reference sequence). The CDR3 is 15 residues long. The V end lost 1 base, the J end lost 7 bases, and 20 bases lay between the germline ends. The CDR3 nucleotides read TGCAGTGCTAGAGGAGGGCAACGGCCTAGCGTTGAGCAGTACTTC. Its translation: CSARGGQRPSVEQYF.

This clonotype was counted only a few times. The rearrangement uses TRBV28 and TRBJ1-3; D not resolved. The CDR3 has 15 amino acids. CDR1 is MDHEN, CDR2 SYDVKM, per germline. The V gene lost 5 bases and the J gene lost 0 bases, with 11 bases spanning the gap. The CDR3 DNA reads as TGTGCCAGCAGTGCTACGACATTCTCTGGAAACACCATATATTTT. Residues: CASSATTFSGNTIYF.

The table lists this clonotype with a few counts. The chain uses TRBV15 and TRBJ2-1, with 10 bases matching TRBD2. J lost 7 bases, V lost 1 base, and 10 bases had no gene match. CDR3 length equals 17 residues. The germline V gene has CDR1 LNHNV and CDR2 YYDKDF (reference sequence). The CDR3 nucleotides are TGTGCCACCAGCAGAGCCAAAGCGGGAGGGGGCCGGAATGAGCAGTTCTTC. This codes for CATSRAKAGGGRNEQFF.

In its sample, this clonotype was seen a few times. The rearrangement uses TRBV20-1 and TRBJ2-1, with 14 bases matching TRBD2. V lost 6 bases and J lost 12; bases outside the gene matches: 13. This CDR3 contains 15 residues. The germline CDR1 and CDR2 sequences are DFQATT and SNEGSKA (reference sequence). CDR3 in amino acids: CSAGIGTSGSSRQFF. Written as DNA, the CDR3 is TGCAGTGCCGGTATCGGGACTAGCGGGAGTAGTCGGCAGTTCTTC.

This clonotype was detected a few times. DNA for the CDR3: TGTGCCAGTAGTATGGAGGGGACTAGCGGGTCCTTCTACGAGCAGTACTTC. This gives the protein CASSMEGTSGSFYEQYF. V and J are TRBV19 and TRBJ2-7; TRBD2 aligns across 12 bases. Trimming cost V 3 bases and J 3 bases; bases outside gene matches: 9. CDR1 is LNHDA, CDR2 SQIVND, per germline (reference sequence). The CDR3 loop spans 17 amino acids.

This clonotype was observed at least ten times. The J gene is TRBJ1-1, the V gene TRBV6-1, with no clear D. Germline V gene sequence: CDR1 MNHNS, CDR2 SASEGT. The CDR3 spans 13 residues. V was cut by 6 bases and J by 2 bases, with 10 bases left in between. CDR3 loop: CASRKMGNTEAFF. CDR3 sequence (DNA): TGTGCCAGCAGGAAAATGGGTAACACTGAAGCTTTCTTT.

This clonotype was recorded many times. The V gene is TRBV30, the J gene TRBJ1-1; no clear D gene. Trimming left V 2 bases short and J 3 bases short, with 10 bases between. Germline V lookup: CDR1 GTSNPN, CDR2 SVGIG (reference sequence). The CDR3 is 13 residues long. CDR3 in amino acids: CAWSSGVYTEAFF. Written as DNA, the CDR3 is TGTGCCTGGAGTTCTGGTGTGTACACTGAAGCTTTCTTT. Using reference TRBV30 and TRBJ1-1 for the parts outside the CDR3, the full variable domain is SQTIHQWPATLVQPVGSPLSLECTVEGTSNPNLYWYRQAAGRGLQLLFYSVGIGQISSEVPQNLSASRPQDRQFILSSKKLLLSDSGFYLCAWSSGVYTEAFFGQGTRLTVV.